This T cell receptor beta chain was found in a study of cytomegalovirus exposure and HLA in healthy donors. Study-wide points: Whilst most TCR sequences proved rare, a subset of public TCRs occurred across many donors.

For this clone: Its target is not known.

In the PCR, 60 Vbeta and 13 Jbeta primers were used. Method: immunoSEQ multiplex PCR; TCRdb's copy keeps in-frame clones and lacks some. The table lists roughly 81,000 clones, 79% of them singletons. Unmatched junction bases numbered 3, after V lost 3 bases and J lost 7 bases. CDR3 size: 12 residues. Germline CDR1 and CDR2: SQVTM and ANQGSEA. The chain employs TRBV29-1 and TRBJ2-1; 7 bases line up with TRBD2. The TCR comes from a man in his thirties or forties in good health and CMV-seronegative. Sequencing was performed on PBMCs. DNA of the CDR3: TGCAGCGTTGAGATTAGCGGGAATGAGCAGTTCTTC. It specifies CSVEISGNEQFF.